Listed here are 16 T cell receptor beta chains from one sample, sequenced in a study of shared clonotypes between healthy human individuals. Profiled with immunoSEQ multiplex PCR; TCRdb holds only in-frame clones, not every one. The data contain 1,400,000 or so clones, 98% of them singletons. Sequences were obtained from naive CD4+ T cells sorted from blood. The subset is: CD45RA+ positively selected. These receptor sequences come from a man aged 30 to 45 in good health.

J is TRBJ2-1 and V is TRBV7-6, with a possible D match to TRBD2 (5 bases). The CDR3 extends over 15 amino acids. From germline, CDR1 is SGHVS and CDR2 FNYEAQ. V was trimmed by 2 bases and J by 5 bases, leaving 13 bases between them. The CDR3 nucleotides are TGTGCCAGCAGCTTACCGGATGGACTTAACAATGAGCAGTTCTTC. Residues: CASSLPDGLNNEQFF.

The chain couples TRBV7-9 to TRBJ2-7; perhaps TRBD2 as D (6 bases). With 5 bases removed from V and 4 bases from J, the gap between germline ends came to 15 bases. This CDR3 is built from 14 residues. In germline, CDR1 is SEHNR, CDR2 FQNEAQ (reference sequence). In DNA, the CDR3 is TGTGCCAGCAGCACAGGTCCGGGGGAGTACGAGCAGTACTTC. It encodes CASSTGPGEYEQYF.

The gene calls are TRBV28 and TRBJ1-4, with D perhaps matching TRBD1 (6 bases). Germline assignment: CDR1 MDHEN and CDR2 SYDVKM. The CDR3 runs 18 residues. The V and J ends lost 2 bases and 0 bases respectively, with 16 bases between them. The CDR3 DNA follows: TGTGCCAGCAGTTTAATCGGGGGCCCTGGAGCAACTAATGAAAAACTGTTTTTT. This gives the protein CASSLIGGPGATNEKLFF.

V gene TRBV7-2 combines with J gene TRBJ2-7, with a tentative D call TRBD2 (6 bases). V shed 5 bases and J shed 0 bases, with 20 bases lying between them. CDR1 and CDR2 from the germline V gene are SGHTA and FQGNSA. This CDR3 contains 17 residues. As DNA, the CDR3 is TGTGCCAGCAGCCCGGGGGTCGGGCGGGCGGCCTCCTACGAGCAGTACTTC. Amino acids: CASSPGVGRAASYEQYF.

V is TRBV5-1 and J is TRBJ2-2; D is uncertain. The germline V gene has CDR1 SGHRS and CDR2 YFSETQ. The CDR3 loop spans 15 amino acids. Trimming cost V 6 bases and J 3 bases, with 15 bases left between them. The CDR3 sequence: CASNTGPAYTGELFF. For the CDR3, the DNA is TGCGCCAGCAACACCGGGCCAGCGTACACCGGGGAGCTGTTTTTT.

The V gene is TRBV19, the J gene TRBJ2-1; 8 positions match TRBD1. This CDR3 region has 16 residues. CDR1 is LNHDA and CDR2 is SQIVND in the germline V gene (reference sequence). The J segment lost 4 bases and the V segment lost 3 bases, leaving 8 bases of the junction unmatched. The CDR3, as DNA: TGTGCCAGTAGTATTAGGGACAGGAGAACTTACAATGAGCAGTTCTTC. It translates to CASSIRDRRTYNEQFF.

This chain connects TRBV2 to TRBJ2-7; D could derive from TRBD1 or TRBD2 (5 bases each). Per the germline V gene, CDR1 is SNHLY and CDR2 is FYNNEI. Trimming took 7 bases from V and 0 from J, leaving 16 bases between them. The CDR3 spans 15 residues. CDR3 DNA sequence: TGTGCCAGCATCCCCGGGACCTCTCGCTCCTACGAGCAGTACTTC. Its translation is CASIPGTSRSYEQYF.

The chain links TRBV27 to TRBJ1-1; D possibly corresponds to TRBD1 (5 bases). This CDR3 spans 13 amino acids. Deletions cut 2 bases from V and 6 bases from J, with 10 bases between. Per the germline V gene, CDR1 is MNHEY and CDR2 is SMNVEV (reference sequence). The CDR3 sequence: CASSLIARAEAFF. The CDR3 DNA follows: TGTGCCAGCAGTTTAATAGCCAGGGCTGAAGCTTTCTTT.

The J gene is TRBJ1-1, the V gene TRBV4-1; tentative D call: TRBD1 (5 bases). The CDR3 length is 18 residues. Germline V gene lookup returns CDR1 MGHRA and CDR2 YSYEKL. The V and J ends lost 0 bases and 3 bases respectively, with 20 bases between them. CDR3 amino acids: CASSQETLPTAEYTEAFF. CDR3 nucleotide sequence: TGCGCCAGCAGCCAAGAAACCCTCCCGACAGCAGAGTACACTGAAGCTTTCTTT.

This chain uses TRBV2 with TRBJ2-7; 11 nucleotides align to TRBD2. There are 14 residues in the CDR3. CDR1 and CDR2 from the germline V gene are SNHLY and FYNNEI. After removal of 7 bases from V and 2 bases from J, the junction contained 4 bases not matched to a gene. CDR3 coding DNA: TGTGCCAGCAACGTAGCGGGAGGGACCTACGAGCAGTACTTC. Translating it yields CASNVAGGTYEQYF.

The rearrangement uses TRBV29-1 and TRBJ2-5; 7 bases are a match to TRBD1. V shed 5 bases and J 0 bases; nucleotides not matched to a gene: 9. This CDR3 is 15 amino acids long. Germline CDR1 reads SQVTM; CDR2 reads ANQGSEA. The CDR3 spells CSVPDRPGYQETQYF. The CDR3 nucleotides read TGCAGCGTTCCGGACAGGCCTGGATACCAAGAGACCCAGTACTTC.

This clone was found once. This chain uses TRBV7-6 with TRBJ2-5, with D perhaps TRBD2 (5 bases). The V gene's germline CDR1 is SGHVS and CDR2 FNYEAQ. This CDR3 has 13 residues. Trimming stripped 3 bases from V and 5 bases from J, with 10 bases between. The DNA of the CDR3 is TGTGCCAGCAGCTTCCGGGGAATGGAGACCCAGTACTTC. Translation gives CASSFRGMETQYF.

The rearrangement links TRBV6-1 to TRBJ1-1; D call uncertain. The V end lost 5 bases, the J end lost 14 bases, and 15 bases lay between the germline ends. The germline CDR1 and CDR2 sequences are MNHNS and SASEGT. This CDR3 is 11 amino acids long. The CDR3 sequence: CASSYRREEFF. The CDR3 DNA follows: TGTGCCAGCAGTTATCGAAGGGAGGAATTCTTT.

The chain is built from TRBV29-1 and TRBJ2-5; tentatively, D is TRBD1 (5 bases). The CDR3 sequence is 12 residues long. Between the trimmed V and J ends, which lost 3 bases and 5 bases, there was a span of 10 bases. Germline V gene sequence: CDR1 SQVTM, CDR2 ANQGSEA. Here the CDR3 DNA reads TGCAGCGTTGACAGGGTCCGGGAGACCCAGTACTTC. This gives the protein CSVDRVRETQYF.

The gene calls are TRBV5-1 and TRBJ1-4, with unresolved D. The CDR3 consists of 13 residues. V lost 7 bases, J lost 0 bases, and 7 bases lay in between. Germline assignment: CDR1 SGHRS and CDR2 YFSETQ. CDR3 DNA sequence: TGCGCCAGCCGAACAGCAACTAATGAAAAACTGTTTTTT. This encodes CASRTATNEKLFF.

J is TRBJ2-5 and V is TRBV11-3; TRBD1 agrees at 12 bases. This CDR3 spans 16 amino acids. J gave up 3 bases and V 6 bases, and 8 bases lay outside the gene matches. Germline V gives CDR1 SGHNT, CDR2 YENEEA. The CDR3 region has the DNA TGTGCCAGCAGTGACTCCGGGACAGGGGGCAAAGAGACCCAGTACTTC. This codes for CASSDSGTGGKETQYF.